The 2 T cell receptor beta chains presented below share a single source sample, sequenced in a study of T cells in tuberculosis. Some clones are missing from TCRdb's copy, which holds only in-frame ones; the method was immunoSEQ multiplex PCR. The sample records approximately 31,000 clones, around 95% being singletons. The material sequenced was PBMCs. The receptors were gathered from a donor under 30 with latent tuberculosis or without tuberculosis infection.

The rearrangement links TRBV4-1 to TRBJ1-3; TRBD1 might be the D (5 bases). Trimming pared 2 bases from V and 0 bases from J, leaving 5 bases between. This CDR3 region has 14 residues. From germline, CDR1 is MGHRA and CDR2 YSYEKL. The CDR3 nucleotides are TGCGCCAGCAGCCAAAGGGGCTCTGGAAACACCATATATTTT. It codes for CASSQRGSGNTIYF.

The chain carries TRBV2 and TRBJ2-5; 7 bases align to TRBD2. The CDR3 runs 16 residues. Germline V gene data show CDR1 as SNHLY and CDR2 as FYNNEI. J lost 2 bases, V lost 6 bases, and 12 bases had no gene match. The CDR3 sequence: CASSLGVGGPQETQYF. The CDR3 region has the DNA TGTGCCAGCAGCCTGGGGGTGGGAGGGCCACAAGAGACCCAGTACTTC.